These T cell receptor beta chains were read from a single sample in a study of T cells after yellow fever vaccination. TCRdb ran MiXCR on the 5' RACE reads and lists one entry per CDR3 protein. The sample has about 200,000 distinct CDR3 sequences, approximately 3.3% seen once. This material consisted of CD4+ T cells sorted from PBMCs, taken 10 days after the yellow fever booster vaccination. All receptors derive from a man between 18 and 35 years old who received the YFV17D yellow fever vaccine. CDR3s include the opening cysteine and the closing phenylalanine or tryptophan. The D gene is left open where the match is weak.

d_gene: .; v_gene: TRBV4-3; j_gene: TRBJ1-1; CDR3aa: CASSQDALNTEAFF
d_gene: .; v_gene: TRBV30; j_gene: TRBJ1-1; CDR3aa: CALGPMLNTEAFF
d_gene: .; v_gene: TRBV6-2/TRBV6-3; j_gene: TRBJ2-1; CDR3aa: CASSSRGGRVNEQFF
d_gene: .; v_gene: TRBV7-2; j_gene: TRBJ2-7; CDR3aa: CASSLSGGIYEQYF
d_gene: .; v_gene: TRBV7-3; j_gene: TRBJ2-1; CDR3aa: CASSLGDGEQFF
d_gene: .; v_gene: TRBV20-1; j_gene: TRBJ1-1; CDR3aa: CSARVGSANTEAFF
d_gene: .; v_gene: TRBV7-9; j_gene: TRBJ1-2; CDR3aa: CASTYRGVDGYTF
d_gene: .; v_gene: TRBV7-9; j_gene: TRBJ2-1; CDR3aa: CASTPKGQTLYNEQFF
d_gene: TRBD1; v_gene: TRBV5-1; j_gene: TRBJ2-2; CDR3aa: CASSDRDRAGELFF
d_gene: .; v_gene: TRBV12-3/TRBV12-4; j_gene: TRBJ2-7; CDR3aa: CASSFALAYF
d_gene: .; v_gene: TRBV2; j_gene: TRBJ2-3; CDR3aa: CASSELEDTQYF
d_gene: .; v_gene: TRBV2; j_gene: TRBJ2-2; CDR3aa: CASDLQANTGELFF
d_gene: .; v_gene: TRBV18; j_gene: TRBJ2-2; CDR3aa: CASSPPVNTGELFF
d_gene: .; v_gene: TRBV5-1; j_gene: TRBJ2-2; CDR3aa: CASGQNQANTGELFF
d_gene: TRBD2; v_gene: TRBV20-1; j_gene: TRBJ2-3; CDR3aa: CSASISRRGGTGDTQYF
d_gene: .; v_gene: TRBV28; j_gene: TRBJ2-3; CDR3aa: CASSTSTTAYRDTQYF
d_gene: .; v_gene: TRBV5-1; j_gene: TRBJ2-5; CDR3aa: CASSLEVGRETQYF
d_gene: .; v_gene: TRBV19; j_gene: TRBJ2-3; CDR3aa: CASSRWGTDTQYF
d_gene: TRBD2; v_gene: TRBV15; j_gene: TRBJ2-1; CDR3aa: CATSRHVRRGGNEQFF
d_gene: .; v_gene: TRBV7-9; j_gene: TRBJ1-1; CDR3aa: CASSPGAGKNTEAFF
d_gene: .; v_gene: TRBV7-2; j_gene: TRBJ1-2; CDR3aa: CASSTRGGDISTF
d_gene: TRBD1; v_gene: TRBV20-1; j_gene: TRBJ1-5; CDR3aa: CSARDLGTGFPSQHF
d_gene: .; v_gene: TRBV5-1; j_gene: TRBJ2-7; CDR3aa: CASSSAGALTYEQYF
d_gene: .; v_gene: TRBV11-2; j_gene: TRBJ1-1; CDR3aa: CASSWVGGTTEAFF
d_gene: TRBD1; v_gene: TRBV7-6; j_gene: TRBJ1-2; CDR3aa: CASSLDPGGNGYTF
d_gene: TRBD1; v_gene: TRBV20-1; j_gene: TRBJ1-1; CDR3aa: CSAWDRRNTEAFF
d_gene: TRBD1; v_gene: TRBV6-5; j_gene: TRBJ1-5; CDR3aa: CASSRRTGRQPQHF
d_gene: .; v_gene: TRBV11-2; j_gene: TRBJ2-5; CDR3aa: CASSPSVQETQYF
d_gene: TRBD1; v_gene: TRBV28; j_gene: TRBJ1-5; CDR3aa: CASSPHRGDQPQHF
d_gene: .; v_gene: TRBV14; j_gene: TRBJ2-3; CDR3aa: CASSQDIENTQYF
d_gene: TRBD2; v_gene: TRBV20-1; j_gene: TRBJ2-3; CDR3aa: CSATNRRGDSTDTQYF
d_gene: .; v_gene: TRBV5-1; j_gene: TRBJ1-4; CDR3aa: CASSLGGTGGNEKLFF
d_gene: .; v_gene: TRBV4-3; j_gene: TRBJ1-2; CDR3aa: CASSQDSFTYGYTF
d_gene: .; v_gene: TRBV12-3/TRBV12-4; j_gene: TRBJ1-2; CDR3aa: CASSPDGERGYTF
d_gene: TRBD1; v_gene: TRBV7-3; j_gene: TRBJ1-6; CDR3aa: CASSAGGQGRSPLHF
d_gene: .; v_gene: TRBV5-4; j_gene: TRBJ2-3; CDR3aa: CASRKGGTDTQYF
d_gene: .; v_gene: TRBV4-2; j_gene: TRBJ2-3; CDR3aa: CASSQAGASTDTQYF
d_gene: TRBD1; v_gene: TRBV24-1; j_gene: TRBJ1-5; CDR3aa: CATGGQGAGQPQHF
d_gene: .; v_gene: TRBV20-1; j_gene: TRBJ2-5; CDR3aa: CRVDSRSGTQYF
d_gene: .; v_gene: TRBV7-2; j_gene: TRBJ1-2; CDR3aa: CASSLKLQGRDGYTF
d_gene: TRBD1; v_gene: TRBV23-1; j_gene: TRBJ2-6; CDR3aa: CASSQSGQGASGANVLTF
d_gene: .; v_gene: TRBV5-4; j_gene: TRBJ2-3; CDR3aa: CASSLGLQLETDTQYF
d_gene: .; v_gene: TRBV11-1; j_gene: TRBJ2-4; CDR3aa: CASSFGSRAGINIQYF
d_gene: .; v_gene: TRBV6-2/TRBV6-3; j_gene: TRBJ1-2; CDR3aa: CASSRRTTNYGYTF
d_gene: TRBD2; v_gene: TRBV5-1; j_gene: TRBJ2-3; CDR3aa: CASSFRGGTDTQYF
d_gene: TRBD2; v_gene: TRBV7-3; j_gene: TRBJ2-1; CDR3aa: CASSPSGGAVEQFF
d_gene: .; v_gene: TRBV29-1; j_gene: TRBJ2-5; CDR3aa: CSVDRDTEGSQYF
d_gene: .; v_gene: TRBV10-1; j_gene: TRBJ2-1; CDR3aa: CASSDAPGGGYNEQFF
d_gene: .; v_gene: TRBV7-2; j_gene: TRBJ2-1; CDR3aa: CASSLEGRQGQFF
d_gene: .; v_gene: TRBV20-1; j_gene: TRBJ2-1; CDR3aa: CSARVVGTGEQFF
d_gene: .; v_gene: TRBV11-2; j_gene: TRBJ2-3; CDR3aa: CASSLAVSRTDTQYF
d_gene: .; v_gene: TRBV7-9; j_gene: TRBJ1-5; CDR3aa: CASSFVSNQPQHF
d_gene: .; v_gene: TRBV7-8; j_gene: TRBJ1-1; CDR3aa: CASSRGARTEAFF
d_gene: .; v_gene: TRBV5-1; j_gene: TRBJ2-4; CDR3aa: CASSLTGVINIQYF
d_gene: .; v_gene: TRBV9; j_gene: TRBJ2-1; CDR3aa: CASSVSGAATYNEQFF
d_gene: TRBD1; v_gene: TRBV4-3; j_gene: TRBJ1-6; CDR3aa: CASSEGQGGSYNSPLHF
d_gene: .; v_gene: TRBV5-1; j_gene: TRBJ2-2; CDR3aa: CASSLAGANTGELFF
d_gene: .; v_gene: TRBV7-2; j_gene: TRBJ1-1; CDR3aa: CASSLAPGVAEAFF
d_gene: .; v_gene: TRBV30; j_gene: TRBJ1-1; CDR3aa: CAWSVGEAFF